These T cell receptor beta chains were read from a single sample in a study of regulatory T cells in long-lasting Graves disease. TCRdb re-called the multiplex PCR reads with MiXCR, one entry per CDR3 protein. The repertoire holds about half a million distinct CDR3 sequences, with 20% to 25% as singletons. The material was peripheral blood mononuclear cells (PBMCs), obtained when the disease was refractory, from a patient treated with antithyroid drugs. These receptors originate from a female donor with Graves disease. CDR3s include the opening cysteine and the closing phenylalanine or tryptophan. The D gene is left open where the match is weak. Not all rows give a size; the values are once, few, many and, for expanded clones, a class.

TGTGCCAGCAGTTACATTGCGGGAGGGTACGAGCAGTACTTC CASSYIAGGYEQYF TRBJ2-7 14 TRBD2 TRBV6-5 NA
TGTGCCAGCACTCCTCGTGGGGCCCTAAATCAGCCCCAGCATTTT CASTPRGALNQPQHF TRBJ1-5 15 NA TRBV28 many
TGTGCCAGCAGCTTTAGCGACGGAGAGACCCAGTACTTC CASSFSDGETQYF TRBJ2-5 13 NA TRBV11-2 many
TGTGCCATCAGTGAGGAGGCGTCGCCTCGGGAGTACTTC CAISEEASPREYF TRBJ2-7 13 NA TRBV10-3 many
TGTGCCAGCAGCTTATATCCCCGGCCAGAGAATAATTCACCCCTCCACTTT CASSLYPRPENNSPLHF TRBJ1-6 17 NA TRBV7-3 NA
TGTGCCAGCAGGGGGGGGACCCTAGCTAACTATGGCTACACCTTC CASRGGTLANYGYTF TRBJ1-2 15 NA TRBV28 many
TGTGCCAGCAGTTCCCCGACGCGGGGGTCGGACATTCAGTACTTC CASSSPTRGSDIQYF TRBJ2-4 15 TRBD2 TRBV6-5 NA
TGCAGCGTTCTTACAGACATCCTGGGGCTCCACGAGCAGTACTTC CSVLTDILGLHEQYF TRBJ2-7 15 NA TRBV29-1 few
TGTGCCAGCAGCCAAAAGCACTCTGGAAACACCATATATTTT CASSQKHSGNTIYF TRBJ1-3 14 NA TRBV7-2 few
TGCGCCAGCAGCTTGGCTGGGAGGATCTACGAGCAGTACTTC CASSLAGRIYEQYF TRBJ2-7 14 NA TRBV5-1 NA
TGTGCCAGTAGGCCCGCCACCGGGACAGGGAACTACGAGCAGTACTTC CASRPATGTGNYEQYF TRBJ2-7 16 TRBD1 TRBV19 NA
TGTGCCAGCAGCTTCCCCAAATCTCTGACAGGGTTGAGTTACACCTTC CASSFPKSLTGLSYTF TRBJ1-2 16 TRBD1 TRBV25-1 many
TGCAGTGCTAGATCACAGCCGAACACCGGGGAGCTGTTTTTT CSARSQPNTGELFF TRBJ2-2 14 NA TRBV20-1 few
TGTGCCAGCAGCTTGAGAGCGGGAGGTGGGGCCGGGGAGCTGTTTTTT CASSLRAGGGAGELFF TRBJ2-2 16 TRBD2 TRBV7-3 NA
TGTGCCATCAGGAGGGAGGGGTACGCCTACGAGCAGTACTTC CAIRREGYAYEQYF TRBJ2-7 14 TRBD2 TRBV10-3 NA
TGTGCCAGCAGCGTAGGGATGGAAGGCGAAGCTTTCTTT CASSVGMEGEAFF TRBJ1-1 13 NA TRBV9 NA
TGTGCCAGCAGCGTAGGTTCAACCCACGGGGGGGATATGCAGTATTTT CASSVGSTHGGDMQYF TRBJ2-3 16 TRBD2 TRBV9 NA
TGTGCCAGCATCGTCGCCAATGAGCAGTTCTTC CASIVANEQFF TRBJ2-1 11 NA TRBV6-2/TRBV6-3 NA
TGTGCCACCAGTGATGCAGGGTCTGAAGAGACCCAGTACTTC CATSDAGSEETQYF TRBJ2-5 14 NA TRBV24-1 many
TGCAGTGCAAAGAACAGCGGGAGTTCCCACGAGCAGTACTTC CSAKNSGSSHEQYF TRBJ2-7 14 TRBD2 TRBV20-1 many
TGTGCCAGCAGTTTATCCTTGGTGGGTTCACCCCTCCACTTT CASSLSLVGSPLHF TRBJ1-6 14 NA TRBV28 many
TGTGCCAGCACCATTGGAGTCTCTGGGGCCAACGTCCTGACTTTC CASTIGVSGANVLTF TRBJ2-6 15 NA TRBV28 many
TGTGCCAGCAGCGGGGGGTCCCGGGGGGAGCTGTTTTTT CASSGGSRGELFF TRBJ2-2 13 NA TRBV7-3 NA
TGTGCCTGCAGCCTAAGGTATACGGCTAGCGGCGCCCAAGAGACCCAGTACTTC CACSLRYTASGAQETQYF TRBJ2-5 18 TRBD2 TRBV3-1 NA
TGTGCCAGCAGTTCAAACAGGGTGCAGGGGAAGCCCCAGCATTTT CASSSNRVQGKPQHF TRBJ1-5 15 NA TRBV12-3/TRBV12-4 many
TGTGCCTGGAGTCAAAGCCCAGATACGCAGTATTTT CAWSQSPDTQYF TRBJ2-3 12 NA TRBV30 once
TGCAGTGCTAGTGACCCGCGTGTGAATACGCAGTATTTT CSASDPRVNTQYF TRBJ2-3 13 NA TRBV20-1 NA
TGCGCCAGCAGCTACTCCATCCGGGACAGGGGGCGCCTCGGCAATCAGCCCCAGCATTTT CASSYSIRDRGRLGNQPQHF TRBJ1-5 20 TRBD1 TRBV5-1 few
TGTGCCAGCAGTGAATTTGCTAGCGGGAGACAGGGAGGTGAGACCCAGTACTTC CASSEFASGRQGGETQYF TRBJ2-5 18 TRBD2 TRBV25-1 NA
TGTGCCAGCAGTCCCCGTGGGGCGAATTATTCACCCCTCCACTTT CASSPRGANYSPLHF TRBJ1-6 15 NA TRBV12-3/TRBV12-4 many
TGTGCCAGCAGTTTATCATATTTGGGCAATCAGCCCCAGCATTTT CASSLSYLGNQPQHF TRBJ1-5 15 NA TRBV28 many
TGTGCCAGCAGCCAACGGGGCGGCTCTGGGGCCAACGTCCTGACTTTC CASSQRGGSGANVLTF TRBJ2-6 16 NA TRBV3-1 many
TGTGCCAGCAGCGGAACACTGCGAGAGACCCAGTACTTC CASSGTLRETQYF TRBJ2-5 13 NA TRBV12-3/TRBV12-4 many
TGTGCCAGCGAACCTATAGCGGGGGCAGAGACCCAGTACTTC CASEPIAGAETQYF TRBJ2-5 14 TRBD2 TRBV12-3/TRBV12-4 many
TGTGCCAGCAGTTCCGCTCACCGGGGATATGGCTACACCTTC CASSSAHRGYGYTF TRBJ1-2 14 NA TRBV28 many
TGTGCTAGTGGTTTGGTCCCGGGACAGCGGAACACTGAAGCTTTCTTT CASGLVPGQRNTEAFF TRBJ1-1 16 TRBD1 TRBV12-5 many
TGTGCCAGCAGTATTACGGGACAGGGGCGATCCTACGAGCAGTACTTC CASSITGQGRSYEQYF TRBJ2-7 16 TRBD1 TRBV28 NA
TGTGCCAGCAGCTTAGCACAGGGAACTGAAGCTTTCTTT CASSLAQGTEAFF TRBJ1-1 13 NA TRBV7-9 NA
TGTGCCAGCAGTGGACCAGGGGGGAACTATGGCTACACCTTC CASSGPGGNYGYTF TRBJ1-2 14 TRBD1 TRBV25-1 NA
TGCAGTGCAGGGGGACGGGGACAGGGCCCCACTGAAGCTTTCTTT CSAGGRGQGPTEAFF TRBJ1-1 15 TRBD1 TRBV20-1 few
TGTGCCATCAGCCTTAACCCGGGAGAGGCTCAAGAGACCCAGTACTTC CAISLNPGEAQETQYF TRBJ2-5 16 NA TRBV10-3 few